The TCR beta chain described here comes from a study of blood T cell repertoires in COVID-19. Study-wide background: Sample material is recorded as cDNA or gDNA derived from T cells, B-cell-depleted T cells, or PBMCs.

CDR3 length: 16 amino acids. Germline values: CDR1 KGHDR, CDR2 SFDVKD. Trimming left V 10 bases short and J 0 bases short, with 17 bases between. The data were produced by immunoSEQ multiplex PCR, yet TCRdb's version contains in-frame clones alone and is incomplete. This table holds 150,000 to 200,000 clones, roughly 80% found once. Sequencing was done on a sample of peripheral blood. The chain joins TRBV24-1 to TRBJ2-2, with a tentative D call TRBD1 (6 bases). The clonotype was recovered from a woman of 80 years or more with COVID-19, enrolled during active disease. CDR3 residues: CATRSGTTPNTGELFF. The CDR3 DNA follows: TGTGCCACAAGATCCGGGACAACCCCGAACACCGGGGAGCTGTTTTTT.